Presented here are 9 T cell receptor beta chains from one specimen sequenced in a study of blood T cell repertoires in COVID-19. Only in-frame clones appear in the TCRdb table, and some are missing; sequencing was by immunoSEQ multiplex PCR. The sample has approximately 170,000 clones, approximately 91% seen once. The sample taken for sequencing was PBMCs or T cells enriched from blood (not recorded which). These receptors originate from a woman between 18 and 29 years old who had recovered from COVID-19.

The rearrangement links TRBV12-3 or TRBV12-4 to TRBJ2-7, with D tentatively TRBD1 (5 bases). This CDR3 comprises 13 residues. Deletions cut 5 bases from V and 5 bases from J, with 13 bases between. The CDR3 coding sequence is TGTGCCAGCAGTCCTCGGACACGGCACGAGCAGTACTTC. As protein: CASSPRTRHEQYF.

Regarding this clone: This same CDR3 is encoded by further DNA sequences in the sample. CDR3 DNA sequence: TGTGCCAGCAGTTTGGGGCGCTCCTACGAGCAGTACTTC. Its translation: CASSLGRSYEQYF. The rearrangement links TRBV27 to TRBJ2-7, with D tentatively TRBD1 (5 bases). The CDR3 totals 13 residues. V was trimmed by 3 bases and J by 0 bases, leaving 6 bases between them. The germline gives CDR1 MNHEY, CDR2 SMNVEV (reference sequence).

The chain carries TRBV6-5 and TRBJ2-7, with D hard to call. The CDR3 totals 11 residues. Between the trimmed V and J ends, which lost 7 bases and 0 bases, there was a span of 4 bases. Germline CDR1 reads MNHEY; CDR2 reads SVGAGI. CDR3 loop: CASTDSYEQYF. DNA for the CDR3: TGTGCCAGCACAGACTCCTACGAGCAGTACTTC.

The chain couples TRBV5-4 to TRBJ2-6, with 8 bases lining up with TRBD1. Germline assignment: CDR1 SGHNT and CDR2 YYREEE (reference sequence). The CDR3 is 17 residues long. Unmatched junction bases numbered 5, after V lost 3 bases and J lost 0 bases. In DNA, the CDR3 is TGTGCCAGCAGCTCCGGGACAGGAGTCTCTGGGGCCAACGTCCTGACTTTC. Its protein is CASSSGTGVSGANVLTF.

V and J are TRBV19 and TRBJ2-2, with D possibly TRBD1 on 6 matching bases. V lost 3 bases and J lost 6, with 11 bases in between. The CDR3 is 14 residues long. Germline V gives CDR1 LNHDA, CDR2 SQIVND (reference sequence). The CDR3 loop is CASSIRGPSGELFF. CDR3 sequence (DNA): TGTGCCAGTAGTATCAGGGGACCCTCCGGGGAGCTGTTTTTT.

The V call is TRBV5-5, the J call TRBJ2-6, with a tentative D call TRBD1 (6 bases). The CDR3 has 16 amino acids. CDR1 and CDR2 from the germline V gene are SGHKS and YYEKEE (reference sequence). Trimming took off 0 bases at V and 2 bases at J, with 9 bases between the two ends. The CDR3 here is CASSLGRGTGANVLTF. The CDR3 DNA reads as TGTGCCAGCAGCTTGGGAAGGGGGACTGGGGCCAACGTCCTGACTTTC.

The chain is built from TRBV19 and TRBJ2-7; 8 positions agree with TRBD2. The V segment lost 9 bases and the J segment 6 bases; nucleotides outside the gene matches: 16. This CDR3 spans 15 amino acids. From germline, CDR1 is LNHDA and CDR2 SQIVND (reference sequence). The CDR3 reads CASAPYGSGATEQYF. CDR3 DNA: TGTGCCAGCGCCCCCTACGGTAGCGGGGCAACCGAGCAGTACTTC. The full variable domain, with the rest looked up from reference TRBV19 and TRBJ2-7, is DGGITQSPKYLFRKEGQNVTLSCEQNLNHDAMYWYRQDPGQGLRLIYYSQIVNDFQKGDIAEGYSVSREKKESFPLTVTSAQKNPTAFYLCASAPYGSGATEQYFGPGTRLTVT.

This clone came up once. The rearrangement joins TRBV6-5 to TRBJ1-6; weak D call: TRBD1 (5 bases). The CDR3 runs 16 residues. Per the germline V gene, CDR1 is MNHEY and CDR2 is SVGAGI. V shed 2 bases and J shed 7 bases, with 15 bases lying between them. CDR3 amino acids: CASSYGSGRTNSPLHF. CDR3 bases: TGTGCCAGCAGTTACGGGTCGGGGAGGACAAATTCACCCCTCCACTTT.

The chain uses TRBV3-1 (or the pseudogene TRBV3-2) and TRBJ1-1, with D possibly matching TRBD1 (5 bases). This CDR3 spans 12 amino acids. Germline CDR1 is LGHDT and CDR2 is YNNKEL (reference sequence). The V end was cut by 6 bases, the J end by 4 bases, with 9 bases between. The DNA of the CDR3 is TGTGCCAGCAGAGGGGTGGGCACTGAAGCTTTCTTT. Translating it yields CASRGVGTEAFF.